This T cell receptor beta chain was observed in a study of blood T cell repertoires in COVID-19. The overall study: Sites in the United States, Italy and Spain provided acute and convalescent COVID-19 samples. The analysed material was cDNA or gDNA that came from T cells, B-cell-depleted T cells, or PBMCs.

Original processing methods: From reference gene primer amplification, estimates of nucleated cell counts were derived. Sequencing used immunoSEQ multiplex PCR; TCRdb keeps in-frame clones, though not all of them. V and J calls and clone size are given by that table; D and trimming were obtained from the DNA. The sample lists over 10,000 clones, under 95% occurring once. This clone occurred once. The germline CDR1 and CDR2 sequences are LGHDT and YNNKEL (reference sequence). The V gene end was trimmed by 1 base and the J gene end by 10 bases; junction bases not matched to a gene: 6. This CDR3 has 16 residues.

Sequencing used peripheral blood. The TCR sequence derives from a man aged 65 to 85 with active COVID-19. The J gene is TRBJ2-1, the V gene TRBV3-1 (or the pseudogene TRBV3-2); 14 nucleotides align to TRBD2. The CDR3 DNA sequence: TGTGCCAGCAGCCAAGGGACTAGCGGGAGGATTGGGGAGCAGTTCTTC. This sequence encodes CASSQGTSGRIGEQFF.